The present entry profiles one TCR beta chain with its context. Its antigen is not identified. These data originate in a study of T cell repertoires in cytomegalovirus infection. TCRdb independently ran MiXCR on the reads; one entry per CDR3 protein. The repertoire holds 700,000 to 900,000 distinct CDR3 sequences, with almost 30% as singletons. In germline, CDR1 is MGHRA, CDR2 YSYEKL. Trimming shortened V by 3 bases and J by 10 bases, and 10 bases separated the two germline ends. The CDR3 extends over 12 amino acids. The gene calls are TRBV4-1 and TRBJ2-1, with D maybe TRBD1 (5 bases). This receptor was identified in a human donor in good health (CMV status not recorded). Some clones in this sample may be carry-over from other donors' samples. The sample in question was cultured CD8+ T cells from PBMCs, obtained from culture after CMV antigen stimulation. CDR3 amino acids: CASSHWGVEQFF. DNA for the CDR3: TGCGCCAGCAGCCACTGGGGCGTCGAGCAGTTCTTC.